This T cell receptor (beta chain) is drawn from a study of T cells expressing NK-cell markers. Study overall: From sorted CD3+CD56+NKG2C+, CD3+CD56+NKG2C- and CD3+CD56-NKG2C+ T cells came the TCR beta repertoires. HCMV serostatus: most of the eight sequenced donors positive, one negative.

TCRdb reanalyzed the 5' RACE reads and collapses them to one entry per CDR3 protein, without DNA. This table lists 350,000 to 400,000 distinct CDR3 sequences. The sample comprised blood T cells: a sorted CD56 or NKG2C T cell subset, CD4+ or CD8+ T cells, or bulk PBMC T cells (not recorded which). The TCR comes from a woman between 50 and 59 years old in good health.

The CDR3 region is CASRALMNTEAFF. The rearrangement uses TRBV5-1 and TRBJ1-1. Germline V gene data show CDR1 as SGHRS and CDR2 as YFSETQ. This CDR3 is built from 13 residues.